The clone carrying this T cell receptor (beta chain) was picked up many times. The source of the sample is a study of regulatory T cells in long-lasting Graves disease. Combining iRepertoire HTBI primers with Arm-PCR of CDR3 regions, the authors built TCR beta libraries. TCRdb analysed the multiplex PCR reads with MiXCR anew, one entry per CDR3 protein. The top ten hold about 8.9% of the sample, which has around 500,000 distinct CDR3 sequences, 12% seen once. Time point here: newly diagnosed GD, antithyroid drugs for less than 3 months. Generation of the TCR library employed RNA extracted from PBMCs. Germline values: CDR1 MNHEY, CDR2 SVGAGI. This CDR3 has 13 amino acids. V shed 0 bases and J shed 8 bases, with 10 bases lying between them. This sample also belongs to another study, concerning T cells in Graves' hyperthyroidism and ophthalmopathy.

Sequences were derived from peripheral blood mononuclear cells (PBMCs), sampled at new diagnosis, from a patient treated with antithyroid drugs. The chain links TRBV6-5 to TRBJ1-1; D perhaps matches TRBD1 (6 bases). This receptor was identified in a woman aged 25 to 45 with Graves disease. In DNA form, the CDR3 reads TGTGCCAGCAGTTACTCGCGCAGGGGCGAAGCTTTCTTT. Translated: CASSYSRRGEAFF.